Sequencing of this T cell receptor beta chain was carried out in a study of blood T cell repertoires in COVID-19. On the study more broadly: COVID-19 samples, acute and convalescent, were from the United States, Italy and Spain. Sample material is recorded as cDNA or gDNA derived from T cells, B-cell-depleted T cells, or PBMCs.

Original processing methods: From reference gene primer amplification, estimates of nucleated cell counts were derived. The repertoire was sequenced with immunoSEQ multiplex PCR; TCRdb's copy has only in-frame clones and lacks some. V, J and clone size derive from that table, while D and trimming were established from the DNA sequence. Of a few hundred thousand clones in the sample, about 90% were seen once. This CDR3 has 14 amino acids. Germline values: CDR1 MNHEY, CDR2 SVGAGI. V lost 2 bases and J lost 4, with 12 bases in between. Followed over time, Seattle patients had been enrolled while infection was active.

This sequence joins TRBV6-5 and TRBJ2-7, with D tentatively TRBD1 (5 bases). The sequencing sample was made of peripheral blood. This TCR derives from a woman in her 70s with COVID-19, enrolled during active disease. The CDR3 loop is CASSYSLGVYEQYF. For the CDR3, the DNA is TGTGCCAGCAGTTACAGTTTAGGGGTTTACGAGCAGTACTTC.